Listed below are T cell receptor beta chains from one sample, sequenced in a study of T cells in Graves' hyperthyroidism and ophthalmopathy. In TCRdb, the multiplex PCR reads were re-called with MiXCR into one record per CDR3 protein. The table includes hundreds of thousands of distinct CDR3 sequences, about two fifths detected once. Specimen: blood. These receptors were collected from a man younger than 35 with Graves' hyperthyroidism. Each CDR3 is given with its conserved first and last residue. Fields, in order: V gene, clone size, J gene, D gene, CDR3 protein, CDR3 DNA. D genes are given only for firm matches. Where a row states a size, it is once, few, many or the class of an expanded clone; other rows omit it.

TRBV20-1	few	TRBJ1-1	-	CSARRGMGTEAFF	TGCAGTGCCAGACGGGGGATGGGCACTGAAGCTTTCTTT
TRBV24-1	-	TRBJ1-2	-	CAGEPYGYTF	TGTGCGGGTGAACCCTATGGCTACACCTTC
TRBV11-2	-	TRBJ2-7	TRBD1	CASSFTGTGLAEQYF	TGTGCCAGCAGCTTTACCGGGACAGGGTTAGCCGAGCAGTACTTC
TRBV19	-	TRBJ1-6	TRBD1	CASSVTGTVNNSPLHF	TGTGCCAGTAGTGTAACCGGGACAGTAAATAATTCACCCCTCCACTTT
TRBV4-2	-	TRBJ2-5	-	CASSQGHGGQLILETQYF	TGTGCCAGCAGCCAAGGACACGGAGGGCAATTAATTCTGGAGACCCAGTACTTC
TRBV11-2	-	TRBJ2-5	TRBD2	CASSPRGLAVGETQYF	TGTGCCAGCAGCCCGCGTGGACTAGCGGTGGGGGAGACCCAGTACTTC
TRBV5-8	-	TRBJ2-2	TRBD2	CASSLTGTSGGNTGELFF	TGCGCCAGCAGTCTAACGGGGACTAGCGGGGGGAACACCGGGGAGCTGTTTTTT
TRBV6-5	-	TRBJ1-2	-	CASSEFRETTF	TGTGCCAGCAGTGAATTCAGAGAGACCACCTTC
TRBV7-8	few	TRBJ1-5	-	CASSSSRGISNQPQHF	TGTGCCAGCAGCTCAAGCCGGGGGATAAGCAATCAGCCCCAGCATTTT
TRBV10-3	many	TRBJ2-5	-	CAISEETQYF	TGTGCCATCAGTGAGGAGACCCAGTACTTC
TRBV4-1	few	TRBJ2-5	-	CASSQASTAETQYF	TGCGCCAGCAGCCAGGCCTCGACAGCCGAGACCCAGTACTTC
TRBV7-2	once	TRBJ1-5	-	CASSPPGPKNQPQHF	TGTGCCAGCAGCCCCCCGGGGCCGAAAAATCAGCCCCAGCATTTT
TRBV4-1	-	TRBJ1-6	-	CASSQDRVHSPLHF	TGCGCCAGCAGCCAAGATCGGGTCCATTCACCCCTCCACTTT
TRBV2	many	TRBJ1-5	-	CASSQDNQPQHF	TGTGCCAGCAGTCAGGACAATCAGCCCCAGCATTTT
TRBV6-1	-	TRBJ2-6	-	CASTLVASSGANVLTF	TGTGCCAGCACCCTGGTCGCGAGCTCTGGGGCCAACGTCCTGACTTTC
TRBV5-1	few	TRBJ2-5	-	CASSLAQGRRETQYF	TGTGCCAGCAGCTTGGCCCAGGGTCGGAGAGAGACCCAGTACTTC
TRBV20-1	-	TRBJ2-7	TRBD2	CSVSGDRYEQYF	TGCAGTGTTAGCGGGGACCGCTACGAGCAGTACTTC
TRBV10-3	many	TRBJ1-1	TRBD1	CAISGGQGETFF	TGTGCCATCAGTGGCGGACAGGGTGAAACTTTCTTT
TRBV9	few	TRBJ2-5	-	CASSPSIFRGMETQYF	TGTGCCAGCAGCCCCTCGATATTCCGGGGGATGGAGACCCAGTACTTC
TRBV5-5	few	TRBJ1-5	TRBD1	CASSFGQGDGPQHF	TGTGCCAGCAGCTTCGGACAGGGGGATGGGCCCCAGCATTTT
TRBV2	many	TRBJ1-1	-	CASSENEVPGAFF	TGTGCCAGCAGTGAAAACGAGGTCCCGGGAGCTTTCTTT
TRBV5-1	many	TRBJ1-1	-	CASSLGGGDTEAFF	TGTGCCAGCAGCTTAGGGGGGGGAGATACTGAAGCTTTCTTT
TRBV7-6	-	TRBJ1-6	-	CASTPQLRASSPLHF	TGTGCCAGCACCCCCCAATTGCGGGCAAGTTCACCCCTCCACTTT
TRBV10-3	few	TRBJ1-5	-	CASAQYSNQPQHF	TGTGCCAGCGCGCAGTATAGCAATCAGCCCCAGCATTTT
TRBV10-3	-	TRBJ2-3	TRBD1	CASGQGGKDTQYF	TGTGCCTCCGGACAGGGAGGTAAAGATACGCAGTATTTT
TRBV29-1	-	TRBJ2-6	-	CSAGLGSGANVLTF	TGCAGCGCGGGGCTCGGCTCTGGGGCCAACGTCCTGACTTTC
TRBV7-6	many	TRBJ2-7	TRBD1	CASSPRGRTGLHEQYF	TGTGCCAGCAGCCCTCGTGGCCGGACAGGGCTACACGAGCAGTACTTC
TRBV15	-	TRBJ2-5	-	CATSRDTTYGGETQYF	TGTGCCACCAGCAGAGATACGACTTACGGAGGGGAGACCCAGTACTTC
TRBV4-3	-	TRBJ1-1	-	CASSQTPQANTEAFF	TGCGCCAGCAGCCAAACTCCCCAGGCAAACACTGAAGCTTTCTTT
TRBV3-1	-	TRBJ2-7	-	CASSWGAEDEQYF	TGTGCCAGCTCTTGGGGGGCTGAGGACGAGCAGTACTTC
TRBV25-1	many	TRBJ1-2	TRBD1	CASSAGQGHTF	TGTGCCAGCAGCGCTGGACAGGGACACACCTTC
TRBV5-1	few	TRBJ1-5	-	CASSLGADNQPQHF	TGCGCCAGCAGCTTGGGGGCAGACAATCAGCCCCAGCATTTT
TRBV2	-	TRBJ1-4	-	CASSRVVGVGEKLFF	TGTGCCAGCAGTCGGGTTGTCGGGGTGGGTGAAAAACTGTTTTTT
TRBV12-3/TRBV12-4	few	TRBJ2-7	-	CASRANHGGPLGQYF	TGTGCCAGCAGGGCCAACCACGGGGGGCCCCTAGGGCAGTACTTC
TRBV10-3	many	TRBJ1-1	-	CAISERGETEAFF	TGTGCCATCAGTGAGAGGGGCGAGACTGAAGCTTTCTTT
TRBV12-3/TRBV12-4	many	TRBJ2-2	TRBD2	CASSLGLANTGELFF	TGTGCCAGCAGCCTGGGACTAGCGAACACCGGGGAGCTGTTTTTT
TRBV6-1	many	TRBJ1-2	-	CASSEGGTRGYGYTF	TGTGCCAGCAGTGAAGGGGGAACGAGGGGCTATGGCTACACCTTC
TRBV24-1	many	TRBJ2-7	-	CATSDSRGGTTYEQYF	TGTGCCACCAGTGATTCCCGGGGCGGGACGACCTACGAGCAGTACTTC
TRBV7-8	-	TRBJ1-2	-	CASTPTRYSPGNYGYTF	TGTGCCAGCACTCCCACCCGCTACTCGCCAGGGAACTATGGCTACACCTTC
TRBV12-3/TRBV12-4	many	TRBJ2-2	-	CASSLGSYYGELFF	TGTGCCAGCAGTTTGGGTAGCTACTACGGGGAGCTGTTTTTT
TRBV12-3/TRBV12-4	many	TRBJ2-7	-	CASSLAVYEQYF	TGTGCCAGCAGCTTAGCAGTCTACGAGCAGTACTTC
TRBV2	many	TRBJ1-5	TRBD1	CASSEGQGAVGNQPQHF	TGTGCCAGCAGTGAGGGGCAGGGGGCGGTGGGCAATCAGCCCCAGCATTTT
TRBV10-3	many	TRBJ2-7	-	CAISESGTRREQYF	TGTGCCATCAGTGAGTCGGGGACAAGGCGCGAGCAGTACTTC
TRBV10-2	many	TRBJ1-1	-	CASSENIKNTEAFF	TGCGCCAGCAGTGAAAACATTAAGAACACTGAAGCTTTCTTT
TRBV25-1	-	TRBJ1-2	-	CASSASNPGDYGYTF	TGTGCCAGCAGTGCTAGCAACCCCGGAGACTATGGCTACACCTTC
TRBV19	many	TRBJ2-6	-	CASSMGDGYSGANVLTF	TGTGCCAGTAGTATGGGCGACGGATACTCTGGGGCCAACGTCCTGACTTTC
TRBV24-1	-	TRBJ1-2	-	CATSLGVSYGYTF	TGTGCCACCAGCTTGGGAGTCAGCTATGGCTACACCTTC
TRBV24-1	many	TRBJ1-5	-	CATSRGGNNQPQHF	TGTGCCACCAGTCGGGGCGGAAACAATCAGCCCCAGCATTTT
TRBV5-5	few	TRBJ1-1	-	CASSWPTGESDTEAFF	TGTGCCAGCAGCTGGCCGACCGGAGAGTCCGACACTGAAGCTTTCTTT
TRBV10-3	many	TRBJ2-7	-	CATTTGESSYEQYF	TGTGCCACGACAACGGGGGAAAGCTCCTACGAGCAGTACTTC
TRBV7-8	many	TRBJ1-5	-	CASSLVTGHGNQPQHF	TGTGCCAGCAGCTTAGTTACCGGACACGGCAATCAGCCCCAGCATTTT
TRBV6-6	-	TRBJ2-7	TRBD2	CASSYSYLAGGSYEQYF	TGTGCCAGCAGTTACTCGTATCTAGCGGGAGGATCCTACGAGCAGTACTTC
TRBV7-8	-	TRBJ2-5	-	CASSHLSGQETQYF	TGCGCCAGCAGCCACCTCAGCGGGCAAGAGACCCAGTACTTC
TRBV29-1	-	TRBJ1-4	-	CSVEHTDEKLFF	TGCAGCGTTGAACACACGGATGAAAAACTGTTTTTT